These 5 T cell receptor beta chains were all obtained from the same sample, sequenced in a study of chemoradiotherapy in HPV16-positive cancers. The data were produced by immunoSEQ multiplex PCR, yet TCRdb's version contains in-frame clones alone and is incomplete. The repertoire holds some 31,000 clones, around 90% seen once, with less than 25% in the top ten. Sequenced material: blood, taken from a patient who underwent chemoradiotherapy. Source of these receptors: a human donor with HPV-associated anogenital cancer.

This clone was seen once. The J gene is TRBJ2-7, the V gene TRBV27; D call uncertain. CDR3 length: 14 amino acids. Trimming removed 5 bases at V and 3 bases at J, with 14 bases between. Germline values: CDR1 MNHEY, CDR2 SMNVEV (reference sequence). CDR3 region: CASSIRPWDYEQYF. CDR3 DNA sequence: TGTGCCAGCAGTATAAGACCCTGGGACTACGAGCAGTACTTC.

The chain couples TRBV18 to TRBJ2-7; D ambiguous. This CDR3 has 12 amino acids. The germline V gene has CDR1 KGHSH and CDR2 LQKENI. V shed 1 base and J shed 6 bases, with 7 bases lying between them. This chain's CDR3 is CASSPQGSEQYF. CDR3 in DNA: TGTGCCAGCTCACCACAGGGTTCCGAGCAGTACTTC.

DNA of the CDR3: TGCGCCAGTGGAATCGGGGACACCAAAGAGACCCAGTACTTC. Translating it yields CASGIGDTKETQYF. The gene calls are TRBV5-1 and TRBJ2-5; tentatively, D is TRBD1 (6 bases). The CDR3 covers 14 residues. Germline CDR1 is SGHRS and CDR2 is YFSETQ. Trimming removed 8 bases at V and 3 bases at J, with 17 bases between.

This clone was counted a single time. This chain connects TRBV27 to TRBJ1-1; no definite D call. Germline V lookup: CDR1 MNHEY, CDR2 SMNVEV (reference sequence). Trimming left V 0 bases short and J 1 base short, with 6 bases between. The CDR3 has 14 residues. The CDR3 spells CASSLSSPNTEAFF. The DNA of the CDR3 is TGTGCCAGCAGTTTATCGTCACCGAACACTGAAGCTTTCTTT.

This clone is a singleton in its sample. This sequence joins TRBV6-5 and TRBJ2-2; 7 bases are shared with TRBD1. The CDR3 extends over 16 amino acids. Germline CDR1 MNHEY, CDR2 SVGAGI. With V trimmed by 4 bases and J by 4 bases, 9 bases remained unmatched. The CDR3 nucleotides read TGTGCCAGCAGTTTAACAACAGGGGCGGGCACCGGGGAGCTGTTTTTT. As protein: CASSLTTGAGTGELFF.